One sample yielded the 15 T cell receptor beta chains listed below, sequenced in a study of vaccination effects on CD4 cells after COVID-19. Antigen-specific CD4+ T cells were first expanded with viral peptide pools by the ViraFEST assay and only then sequenced. Cells that had been cultured for 10 days were the source of isolated CD4+ T cells. According to the study, vaccine recipients showed no prior SARS-CoV-2 infection and negative nucleocapsid antibodies. Only in-frame clones appear in the TCRdb table, and some are missing; sequencing was by immunoSEQ multiplex PCR. The profile shows some 60,000 clones, around 69% of them singletons. Antigens for these TCRs are unknown. The sequencing here drew on CD4+ T cells from PBMCs cultured with HCoV-NL63 spike peptides, taken before COVID-19 vaccination. The source of these receptors is a human donor who received a COVID-19 vaccine.

The chain recombines TRBV10-2 with TRBJ1-1, with D maybe TRBD1 (6 bases). The length of the CDR3 is 13 residues. The V and J ends lost 8 bases and 4 bases respectively, with 14 bases between them. CDR1 and CDR2 (germline): WSHSY, SAAADI. CDR3 residues: CASRPGGGTEAFF. CDR3 nucleotides: TGCGCCAGCCGGCCGGGAGGGGGCACTGAAGCTTTCTTT.

The sample holds a few counts of this clone. The chain is built from TRBV7-3 and TRBJ2-2; weak D call: TRBD1 (5 bases). This CDR3 region has 16 residues. Trimming left V 1 base short and J 6 bases short, with 15 bases between. In germline, CDR1 is SGHTA, CDR2 FQGTGA. Here the CDR3 reads CASSLKSSGIAGELFF. The CDR3 DNA sequence: TGTGCCAGCAGCTTAAAATCGTCAGGGATCGCCGGGGAGCTGTTTTTT.

This clone was counted only a few times. The chain employs TRBV7-8 and TRBJ2-2; 7 bases match TRBD1. The CDR3 runs 18 residues. The V and J ends lost 2 bases and 6 bases, in that order; junction bases with no gene match: 15. CDR1 is SGHVS, CDR2 FQNEAQ, per germline. The CDR3 here is CASSLRVEVQGSAGELFF. DNA of the CDR3: TGTGCCAGCAGCTTAAGGGTGGAGGTACAGGGGAGCGCCGGGGAGCTGTTTTTT.

In its sample, this clone was seen once. V gene TRBV6-5 combines with J gene TRBJ1-1; D unresolved. This CDR3 region has 15 residues. Germline V gene sequence: CDR1 MNHEY, CDR2 SVGAGI. V was pared by 1 base and J by 0 bases, with 9 bases between. Here the CDR3 DNA reads TGTGCCAGCAGTTACTTGGAGGGAATGAACACTGAAGCTTTCTTT. Amino acid sequence: CASSYLEGMNTEAFF.

This chain uses TRBV5-1 with TRBJ2-7; 8 bases align to TRBD1. The CDR3 has 14 amino acids. CDR1 and CDR2 from the germline V gene are SGHRS and YFSETQ. Germline trimming cut 4 bases from V and 6 bases from J; bases unmatched to any gene: 9. The CDR3 DNA reads TGCGCCAGCAGCCAAAGCCAGGGGGCGCGCGAGCAGTACGTC. Translating it yields CASSQSQGAREQYV.

The V gene is TRBV5-1, the J gene TRBJ2-1; possible D gene TRBD1, 6 bases. There are 15 residues in the CDR3. V lost 5 bases, J lost 5 bases, and 17 bases lay in between. Germline CDR1 is SGHRS and CDR2 is YFSETQ. The CDR3 nucleotides are TGCGCCAGCAGTTTAGGGACACCGGCAGACAATGAGCAGTTCTTC. Translated: CASSLGTPADNEQFF.

The rearrangement joins TRBV6-5 to TRBJ1-2; D is possibly TRBD1 (6 bases). The CDR3 has 15 amino acids. Trimming took off 5 bases at V and 4 bases at J, with 17 bases between the two ends. Germline-derived CDR1 and CDR2 are MNHEY and SVGAGI. CDR3 amino acids: CASSQYPTGSYGYTF. The CDR3 nucleotides are TGTGCCAGCAGTCAATACCCGACAGGATCCTATGGCTACACCTTC.

The rearrangement uses TRBV6-5 and TRBJ1-2, with D hard to call. The length of the CDR3 is 15 residues. Germline V gives CDR1 MNHEY, CDR2 SVGAGI. Trimming pared 4 bases from V and 4 bases from J, leaving 16 bases between. CDR3 region: CASSSPTGSGYGYTF. In DNA form, the CDR3 reads TGTGCCAGCAGTTCACCGACGGGATCCGGCTATGGCTACACCTTC.

The chain employs TRBV4-1 and TRBJ2-4, with D possibly TRBD1 on 6 matching bases. Trimming took off 3 bases at V and 7 bases at J, with 25 bases between the two ends. The CDR3 length is 18 residues. Germline CDR1 reads MGHRA; CDR2 reads YSYEKL. The chain's CDR3 is CASSHHRQSQGKDNIQYF. The CDR3 coding sequence is TGCGCCAGCAGCCATCACAGACAATCCCAGGGGAAAGATAACATTCAGTACTTC.

V is TRBV7-3 and J is TRBJ1-2; perhaps TRBD1 as D (6 bases). V was cut by 5 bases and J by 0 bases, with 13 bases left in between. CDR3 length: 15 residues. Germline V gene sequence: CDR1 SGHTA, CDR2 FQGTGA. CDR3 loop: CASSPGQSANYGYTF. The CDR3 bases are TGTGCCAGCAGCCCCGGACAGTCAGCTAACTATGGCTACACCTTC.

The chain has TRBV3-1 (or the pseudogene TRBV3-2) and TRBJ1-2; D ambiguous. CDR1 is LGHDT, CDR2 YNNKEL, per germline (reference sequence). V was pared by 1 base and J by 9 bases, with 12 bases between. The CDR3 is made up of 13 amino acids. CDR3 in DNA: TGTGCCAGCAGCCAAGCCGGTGGCGGAAGCTACACCTTC. Residues: CASSQAGGGSYTF.

The J gene is TRBJ2-1, the V gene TRBV7-9; 8 nucleotides agree with TRBD2. The CDR3 extends over 15 amino acids. The germline CDR1 and CDR2 sequences are SEHNR and FQNEAQ (reference sequence). J gave up 7 bases and V 5 bases, and 10 bases lay outside the gene matches. CDR3 protein: CASSLKQRGLNEQFF. The CDR3 nucleotides read TGTGCCAGCAGCCTAAAGCAGCGGGGGTTAAATGAGCAGTTCTTC.

This rearrangement joins TRBV7-9 to TRBJ2-5; 7 bases agree with TRBD2. Germline lookup yields CDR1 SEHNR and CDR2 FQNEAQ (reference sequence). The trim removed 5 bases at V and 3 bases at J, leaving 6 bases unmatched. The CDR3 covers 14 residues. The CDR3 region has the DNA TGTGCCAGCAGCCTCGTGGGGGGGGAAGAGACCCAGTACTTC. This codes for CASSLVGGEETQYF.

This clone has more than one count but fewer than ten. The V call is TRBV5-4, the J call TRBJ1-2, with D possibly TRBD1 on 5 matching bases. Germline CDR1 is SGHNT and CDR2 is YYREEE (reference sequence). The CDR3 runs to 13 residues. The ends were cut back, 1 base at V and 6 bases at J, with 10 bases in the middle. The CDR3 is CASSLQGTHGYTF. CDR3 DNA sequence: TGTGCCAGCAGCTTGCAGGGTACCCATGGCTACACCTTC.

The rearrangement uses TRBV7-3 and TRBJ2-6; D gene unclear. This CDR3 contains 17 residues. Trimming removed 1 base at V and 0 bases at J, with 10 bases between. In germline, CDR1 is SGHTA, CDR2 FQGTGA. CDR3 DNA: TGTGCCAGCAGCTTAAAGCCAGCTGACTCTGGGGCCAACGTCCTGACTTTC. It is translated as CASSLKPADSGANVLTF.